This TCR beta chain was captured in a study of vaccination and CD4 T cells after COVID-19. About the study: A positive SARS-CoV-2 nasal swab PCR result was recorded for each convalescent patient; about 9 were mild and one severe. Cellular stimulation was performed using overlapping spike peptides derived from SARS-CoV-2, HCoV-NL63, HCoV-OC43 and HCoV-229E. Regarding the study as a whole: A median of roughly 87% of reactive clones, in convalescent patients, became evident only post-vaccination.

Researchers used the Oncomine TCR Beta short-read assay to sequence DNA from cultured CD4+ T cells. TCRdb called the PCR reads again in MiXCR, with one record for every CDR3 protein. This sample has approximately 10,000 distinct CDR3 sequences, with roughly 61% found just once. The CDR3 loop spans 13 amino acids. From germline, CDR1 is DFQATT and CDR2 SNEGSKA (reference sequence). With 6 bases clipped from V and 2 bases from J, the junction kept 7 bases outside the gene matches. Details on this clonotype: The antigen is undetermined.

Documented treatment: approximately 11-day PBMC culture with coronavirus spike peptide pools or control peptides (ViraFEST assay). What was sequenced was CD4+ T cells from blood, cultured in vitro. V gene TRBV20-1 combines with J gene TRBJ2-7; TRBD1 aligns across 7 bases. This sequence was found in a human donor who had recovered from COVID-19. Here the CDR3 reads CSARDRETYEQYF. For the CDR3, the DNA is TGCAGTGCGAGGGACAGAGAAACCTACGAGCAGTACTTC.